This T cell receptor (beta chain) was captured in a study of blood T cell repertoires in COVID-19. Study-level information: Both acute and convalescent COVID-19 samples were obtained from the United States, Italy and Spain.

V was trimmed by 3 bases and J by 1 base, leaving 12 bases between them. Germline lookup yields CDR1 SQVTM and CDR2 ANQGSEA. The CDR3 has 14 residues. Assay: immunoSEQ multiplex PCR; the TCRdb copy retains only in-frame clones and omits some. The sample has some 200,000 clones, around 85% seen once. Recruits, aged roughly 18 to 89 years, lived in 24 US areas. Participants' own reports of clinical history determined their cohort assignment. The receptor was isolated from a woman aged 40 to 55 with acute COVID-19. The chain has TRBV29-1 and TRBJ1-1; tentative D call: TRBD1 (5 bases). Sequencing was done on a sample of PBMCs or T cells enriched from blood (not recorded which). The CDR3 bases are TGCAGCGTTGATGGGCAGGGTGGGAACACTGAAGCTTTCTTT. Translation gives CSVDGQGGNTEAFF.